The 23 T cell receptor beta chains in this list originate from one sample, sequenced in a study of cytomegalovirus exposure and HLA in healthy donors. The PCR used 60 Vbeta and 13 Jbeta primers. Repertoires were generated with immunoSEQ multiplex PCR, while TCRdb's copy carries only in-frame clones and drops some. The sample yields 150,000 to 200,000 clones, about 80% seen once. What was sequenced was PBMCs. The receptors were gathered from a boy younger than 18 in good health and CMV-seronegative.

The chain employs TRBV9 and TRBJ2-2; D unresolved. V dropped 0 bases and J dropped 8 bases, with 11 bases sitting between them. CDR3 length: 14 residues. Germline loops: CDR1 SGDLS, CDR2 YYNGEE. This chain's CDR3 is CASSVVRSRGELFF. DNA for the CDR3: TGTGCCAGCAGCGTAGTTCGGTCTCGGGGGGAGCTGTTTTTT.

The chain couples TRBV2 to TRBJ2-7; TRBD2 matches at 10 bases. This CDR3 is 15 amino acids long. CDR1 and CDR2 from the germline V gene are SNHLY and FYNNEI. V was pared by 6 bases and J by 3 bases, with 8 bases of the junction left unmatched. For the CDR3, the DNA is TGTGCCAGCAGGGCCTCTAGCGGGAGCAGCTACGAGCAGTACTTC. Protein: CASRASSGSSYEQYF.

The CDR3 DNA follows: TGTGCCAGCAGCTCGAATACCGGGCCCCAGCATTTT. This codes for CASSSNTGPQHF. The gene calls are TRBV5-4 and TRBJ1-5; D gene unclear. Germline-derived CDR1 and CDR2 are SGHNT and YYREEE (reference sequence). V lost 3 bases to trimming and J lost 9 bases, with 10 bases between them. CDR3 length equals 12 residues.

The V and J genes are TRBV11-1 and TRBJ1-1; 8 bases match TRBD1. Germline CDR1 SGHAT, CDR2 FQDESV (reference sequence). The trim removed 2 bases at V and 1 base at J, leaving 3 bases unmatched. The CDR3 contains 15 residues. The DNA for the CDR3 is TGTGCCAGCAGCTTAAAAGGGACAGGGAACACTGAAGCTTTCTTT. Amino acids: CASSLKGTGNTEAFF. Complete variable domain (other parts from reference TRBV11-1 and TRBJ1-1): EAEVAQSPRYKITEKSQAVAFWCDPISGHATLYWYRQILGQGPELLVQFQDESVVDDSQLPKDRFSAERLKGVDSTLKIQPAELGDSAMYLCASSLKGTGNTEAFFGQGTRLTVV.

This clone was detected a few times. V gene TRBV10-3 combines with J gene TRBJ2-1; weak D call: TRBD1 (6 bases). Trimming cost V 0 bases and J 4 bases, with 19 bases left between them. The germline V gene has CDR1 ENHRY and CDR2 SYGVKD. This CDR3 is built from 18 residues. The CDR3 is CAISESESGQNNYNEQFF. The DNA of the CDR3 is TGTGCCATCAGTGAGTCGGAATCAGGACAGAATAATTACAATGAGCAGTTCTTC.

The chain joins TRBV9 to TRBJ1-4; tentative D call: TRBD1 (5 bases). The CDR3 runs to 15 residues. V was pared by 0 bases and J by 8 bases, with 14 bases between. The germline gives CDR1 SGDLS, CDR2 YYNGEE. In DNA form, the CDR3 reads TGTGCCAGCAGCGTAGAAGGGAAGCGGGGGGAAAAACTGTTTTTT. It codes for CASSVEGKRGEKLFF.

In its sample, this clone was seen a few times. The rearrangement joins TRBV6-1 to TRBJ2-3; D is ambiguous. V dropped 2 bases and J dropped 2 bases, with 11 bases sitting between them. Germline assignment: CDR1 MNHNS and CDR2 SASEGT. The CDR3 is made up of 15 amino acids. CDR3 sequence: CASSELGLITDTQYF. The CDR3 DNA reads as TGTGCCAGCAGTGAACTTGGCCTCATCACAGATACGCAGTATTTT.

The genes are TRBV19 and TRBJ1-2; no reliable D call. The germline V gene has CDR1 LNHDA and CDR2 SQIVND (reference sequence). The CDR3 totals 13 residues. V was cut by 2 bases and J by 5 bases, with 9 bases left in between. For the CDR3, the DNA is TGTGCCAGTAGTATAAGGACTGAATATGGCTACACCTTC. This sequence encodes CASSIRTEYGYTF.

This chain links TRBV5-4 with TRBJ2-3, with TRBD2 as a possible D gene (6 bases). Trimming left V 3 bases short and J 3 bases short, with 14 bases between. CDR1 and CDR2 from the germline V gene are SGHNT and YYREEE (reference sequence). This CDR3 spans 15 amino acids. CDR3 nucleotides: TGTGCCAGCAGCTGGGGGAGGAGGCTGACAGATACGCAGTATTTT. It translates to CASSWGRRLTDTQYF.

This clone was observed a single time. Germline is not matched at one junction end, which may reflect a read error. The J gene is TRBJ1-2, the V gene TRBV7-9, with D tentatively TRBD1 (5 bases). The CDR3 length is 15 residues. Germline V gene lookup returns CDR1 SEHNR and CDR2 FQNEAQ (reference sequence). CDR3 sequence reads: CASSPSGRVDYGCTF. CDR3 nucleotides: TGTGCCAGCAGCCCAAGTGGCAGGGTGGACTATGGCTGCACCTTC. Full variable domain (missing parts from reference TRBV7-9 and TRBJ1-2): DTGVSQNPRHKITKRGQNVTFRCDPISEHNRLYWYRQTLGQGPEFLTYFQNEAQLEKSRLLSDRFSAERPKGSFSTLEIQRTEQGDSAMYLCASSPSGRVDYGCTFGSGTRLTVV.

This clone was detected only a few times. The chain joins TRBV7-9 to TRBJ1-1, with TRBD1 matching over 8 bases. J lost 4 bases, V lost 3 bases, and 7 bases had no gene match. The CDR3 has 15 amino acids. Looked up from germline, CDR1 is SEHNR and CDR2 is FQNEAQ (reference sequence). CDR3 DNA: TGTGCCAGCAGCTTTGGACAGGGTGTATTCACTGAAGCTTTCTTT. Its protein is CASSFGQGVFTEAFF. The whole variable domain, remainder taken from reference TRBV7-9 and TRBJ1-1, is DTGVSQNPRHKITKRGQNVTFRCDPISEHNRLYWYRQTLGQGPEFLTYFQNEAQLEKSRLLSDRFSAERPKGSFSTLEIQRTEQGDSAMYLCASSFGQGVFTEAFFGQGTRLTVV.

The V and J genes are TRBV30 and TRBJ2-6, with a possible D match to TRBD1 (6 bases). The CDR3 has 14 amino acids. V was cut by 3 bases and J by 4 bases, with 10 bases left in between. The V gene's germline CDR1 is GTSNPN and CDR2 SVGIG (reference sequence). The CDR3, as DNA: TGTGCCTGGAGGGGGGCCTCCGGGGCCAACGTCCTGACTTTC. It specifies CAWRGASGANVLTF.

The chain has TRBV7-9 and TRBJ2-1, with TRBD2 matching 10 bases. The germline V gene has CDR1 SEHNR and CDR2 FQNEAQ (reference sequence). With V trimmed by 9 bases and J by 6 bases, 11 bases remained unmatched. The CDR3 spans 15 residues. CDR3 protein: CASGVASGSGNEQFF. The CDR3 nucleotides are TGTGCCAGTGGAGTGGCTAGCGGGAGCGGCAATGAGCAGTTCTTC.

The chain is built from TRBV4-2 and TRBJ2-7; TRBD1 is a possible D gene (6 bases). CDR1 is LGHNA, CDR2 YNFKEQ, per germline. V was pared by 0 bases and J by 2 bases, with 14 bases between. This CDR3 is 16 amino acids long. CDR3: CASSQDFRGLAYEQYF. DNA for the CDR3: TGTGCCAGCAGCCAAGATTTCAGGGGTCTTGCCTACGAGCAGTACTTC.

This clone was recorded a few times. V is TRBV19 and J is TRBJ1-1; a weak D match, TRBD1 (5 bases). Germline CDR1 LNHDA, CDR2 SQIVND (reference sequence). The CDR3 covers 14 residues. V lost 9 bases and J lost 6, with 20 bases in between. In DNA, the CDR3 is TGTGCCAGCCTCTCCCCGGGGGTAGGAGCTGAAGCTTTCTTT. It is translated as CASLSPGVGAEAFF.

The chain recombines TRBV11-3 with TRBJ2-1, with a possible D match to TRBD1 (5 bases). The CDR3 runs to 14 residues. Germline lookup yields CDR1 SGHNT and CDR2 YENEEA. V lost 2 bases, J lost 3 bases, and 8 bases lay in between. CDR3 DNA: TGTGCCAGCAGCTTAAGAAGGGGCTACAATGAGCAGTTCTTC. This codes for CASSLRRGYNEQFF.

The chain joins TRBV7-9 to TRBJ1-2; D remains unclear. V was shortened by 1 base and J by 2 bases, with 8 bases between the two germline ends. The CDR3 extends over 14 amino acids. Germline V gene data show CDR1 as SEHNR and CDR2 as FQNEAQ (reference sequence). For the CDR3, the DNA is TGTGCCAGCAGCTTAGGGCAGATGAACTATGGCTACACCTTC. Encoded protein: CASSLGQMNYGYTF.

The chain employs TRBV7-3 and TRBJ2-2; no clear D. The CDR3 is 15 amino acids. Germline values: CDR1 SGHTA, CDR2 FQGTGA. Trimming stripped 4 bases from V and 4 bases from J, with 13 bases between. The CDR3 here is CASSSPSSGTGELFF. For the CDR3, the DNA is TGTGCCAGCAGCTCCCCTAGTTCTGGCACCGGGGAGCTGTTTTTT.

This clone was recorded only once. The genes are TRBV25-1 and TRBJ1-2; a weak D match, TRBD1 (5 bases). The CDR3 extends over 15 amino acids. Germline V gives CDR1 MGHDK, CDR2 SYGVNS. Trimming shortened V by 4 bases and J by 7 bases, and 19 bases separated the two germline ends. The DNA for the CDR3 is TGTGCCAGCAGTGTAAGGGGATCTCGATTATCTGGCTACACCTTC. Residues: CASSVRGSRLSGYTF.

This clone was seen only once. The genes are TRBV14 and TRBJ2-3, with D hard to call. Germline V gene sequence: CDR1 SGHDN, CDR2 FVKESK. The CDR3 is 13 residues long. Trimming removed 0 bases from V and 2 bases from J, with 3 bases in between. In DNA, the CDR3 is TGTGCCAGCAGCCAAGAACTCACAGATACGCAGTATTTT. Its translation is CASSQELTDTQYF.

The chain links TRBV14 to TRBJ1-2, with 8 bases matching TRBD1. The CDR3 runs 16 residues. With 6 bases clipped from V and 0 bases from J, the junction kept 9 bases outside the gene matches. In germline, CDR1 is SGHDN, CDR2 FVKESK. The CDR3 here is CASRPQGARANYGYTF. DNA of the CDR3: TGTGCCAGCAGGCCCCAGGGGGCCCGGGCTAACTATGGCTACACCTTC.

This clone appeared a few times. The chain carries TRBV7-8 and TRBJ2-3; TRBD2 aligns across 9 bases. The CDR3 has 16 residues. V lost 5 bases and J lost 3; bases outside the gene matches: 9. CDR1 and CDR2 from the germline V gene are SGHVS and FQNEAQ. The CDR3 here is CASSPYRLADTDTQYF. DNA for the CDR3: TGTGCCAGCAGCCCCTACCGACTAGCGGATACAGATACGCAGTATTTT.

This clone occurred a few times. The chain has TRBV7-9 and TRBJ1-1; weak D call: TRBD1 (6 bases). Germline CDR1 SEHNR, CDR2 FQNEAQ (reference sequence). V dropped 5 bases and J dropped 3 bases, with 19 bases sitting between them. CDR3 size: 16 residues. The CDR3 loop is CASSPLIRGWDTEAFF. CDR3 in DNA: TGTGCCAGCAGCCCCCTTATTAGGGGGTGGGACACTGAAGCTTTCTTT.